This entry is about one T cell receptor beta chain. The CDR3 consists of 17 residues. Here immunoSEQ multiplex PCR was the method, and the copy in TCRdb shows in-frame clones only, minus some. Here the sample spans some 180,000 clones, around 90% being singletons. The data are from a study of blood T cell repertoires in COVID-19. The chain uses TRBV21-1 and TRBJ2-3; the D call of TRBD2 is as the table states it, not checked on the DNA. TRBV21-1 is a known pseudogene. Sample: peripheral blood. This sequence originates from a man aged 50-60 years with acute or convalescent COVID-19. CDR3 sequence (DNA): TGTGCCAGCAGCAAGCAGAGACTTAGCGGGGAGACAGATACGCAGTATTTT. This encodes CASSKQRLSGETDTQYF.